These 9 T cell receptor beta chains originate from one sample sequenced in a study of shared clonotypes between healthy human individuals (TCRdb year 2020). CD8 naive samples were obtained by positive selection for CCR7 among CD45RO-negative cells, yielding a CD45RA+CCR7+ population from which TemRA cells were excluded. The method behind the library was the immunoSEQ multiplex PCR assay. In its TCRdb copy, this immuneACCESS table keeps in-frame sequences only and misses some clones. Where compared with another copy, unresolved V genes explain less than half of these, and the others have no known cause. Counted in this sample were roughly 810,000 clones; 95% to 97% of them appeared once. The ten top clones hold around 0.21% of the sample. Material for sequencing was naive CD8+ T cells sorted from blood. Taken with the paper, the label for cell subset or site translates to: CD45RA+CCR7+. The origin of the receptors is a man aged 25-40 years in good health.

The chain has TRBV4-3 and TRBJ2-1, with 8 bases that match TRBD2. Germline V gene sequence: CDR1 LGHNA, CDR2 YSLEER. This CDR3 has 17 amino acids. The V gene end was trimmed by 0 bases and the J gene end by 8 bases; junction bases not matched to a gene: 12. The CDR3 sequence: CASSQDPAGAVIDEQFF. DNA for the CDR3: TGCGCCAGCAGCCAAGACCCAGCGGGAGCAGTAATTGATGAGCAGTTCTTC.

This chain joins TRBV27 and TRBJ1-2; D possibly corresponds to TRBD1 (5 bases). The germline V and J ends were trimmed by 1 base and 8 bases, with 14 bases remaining between them. This CDR3 has 14 amino acids. Germline V CDR1 and CDR2: MNHEY, SMNVEV (reference sequence). CDR3 nucleotide sequence: TGTGCCAGCAGTTTATATTCAGGGTCAGGCGGCTACACCTTC. This sequence encodes CASSLYSGSGGYTF.

V and J are TRBV11-2 and TRBJ1-2, with D possibly TRBD1 on 6 matching bases. V lost 5 bases to trimming and J lost 5 bases, with 15 bases between them. CDR1 and CDR2 (germline): SGHAT, FQNNGV. The CDR3 totals 14 residues. The CDR3: CASSPWGQRYGYTF. The DNA for the CDR3 is TGTGCCAGCAGCCCGTGGGGGCAGCGGTATGGCTACACCTTC.

The chain carries TRBV6-4 and TRBJ2-6, with D possibly TRBD1 on 6 matching bases. The CDR3 sequence is 17 residues long. CDR1 MRHNA and CDR2 SNTAGT come from the germline V gene. Trimming stripped 8 bases from V and 0 bases from J, with 17 bases between. CDR3 sequence (DNA): TGTGCCAGCGGGCCAAAGGGACACTACTCTGGGGCCAACGTCCTGACTTTC. It specifies CASGPKGHYSGANVLTF.

This sequence joins TRBV27 and TRBJ2-7; D gene ambiguous. Deletions cut 5 bases from V and 2 bases from J, with 10 bases between. The length of the CDR3 is 13 residues. Per germline, CDR1 MNHEY and CDR2 SMNVEV (reference sequence). The CDR3 nucleotides are TGTGCCAGCAGTCACGGCGTAGCCTACGAGCAGTACTTC. The encoded protein is CASSHGVAYEQYF.

V gene TRBV5-1 combines with J gene TRBJ2-7; D is ambiguous. The CDR3 is 15 residues long. Germline V gives CDR1 SGHRS, CDR2 YFSETQ. V lost 3 bases, J lost 2 bases, and 15 bases lay in between. Written as DNA, the CDR3 is TGCGCCAGCAGCTCGGACCTGGAACGCCCCTACGAGCAGTACTTC. Protein sequence: CASSSDLERPYEQYF.

The CDR3 here is CASSSHLTGNSYEQYF. CDR3 DNA: TGTGCCAGCAGTTCCCACTTGACAGGGAACTCCTACGAGCAGTACTTC. The chain joins TRBV28 to TRBJ2-7, with TRBD1 matching over 7 bases. The J segment lost 0 bases and the V segment lost 4 bases, leaving 9 bases of the junction unmatched. The CDR3 extends over 16 amino acids. Germline V lookup: CDR1 MDHEN, CDR2 SYDVKM.

This chain links TRBV2 with TRBJ2-1; no clear D gene. CDR1 is SNHLY, CDR2 FYNNEI, per germline. The CDR3 has 14 amino acids. Trimming removed 7 bases at V and 2 bases at J, with 12 bases between. The CDR3 DNA sequence: TGTGCCAGCATGACGACGGAGACCTACAATGAGCAGTTCTTC. It is translated as CASMTTETYNEQFF.

The V call is TRBV9, the J call TRBJ1-5, with TRBD1 matching over 7 bases. The germline gives CDR1 SGDLS, CDR2 YYNGEE. The CDR3 has 15 amino acids. The V and J ends lost 5 bases and 5 bases, in that order; junction bases with no gene match: 10. CDR3 sequence (DNA): TGTGCCAGCAGTGTCTCCGGGACAGTAGATCAGCCCCAGCATTTT. This codes for CASSVSGTVDQPQHF.